This is a list of T cell receptor beta chains from one sample in a study of shared clonotypes between healthy human individuals. Measured with immunoSEQ multiplex PCR; TCRdb has only the in-frame clones, and not every one. The sample has 530,000 or so clones, almost 80% seen once; the top ten hold around an eighth. The material sequenced was PBMCs. Every receptor here comes from a woman aged 40 to 49 in good health. Some clones in this sample may be carry-over from other donors' samples. Both conserved end residues are trimmed from each CDR3.

TRBV5-1	TRBJ2-5	ASGTGTSVQETQY
TRBV28	TRBJ2-7	ASRTSGSSYEQY
TRBV11-1	TRBJ1-1	ASSLGLGPNTEAF
TRBV6-6	TRBJ2-7	ASNRLAGYEQY
TRBV6-6	TRBJ2-7	ASTYGLAGAYEQY
TRBV4-1	TRBJ2-5	ASSQDLTPETQY
TRBV7-2	TRBJ2-1	ASSSLGQGTPYNEQF
TRBV2	TRBJ2-2	ASSDLRRGTARGELF
TRBV5-6	TRBJ1-1	ASTPRGAVGTSEAF
TRBV6-5	TRBJ1-5	ASSYTGEGNQPQH
TRBV6-5	TRBJ1-1	ASSYGTLAF
TRBV7-9	TRBJ2-1	ASSLQQGVNNEQF
TRBV6-5	TRBJ1-2	ASSPRGNYGYT
TRBV11-2	TRBJ2-7	ASKTPRGGYERY
TRBV5-3	TRBJ1-1	ARSFRRLMNTEAF
TRBV28	TRBJ1-5	ASRKQGGNQPQH
TRBV28	TRBJ1-2	ASSRTGTNYGYT
TRBV6-5	TRBJ1-5	ASSLGTDDNQPQH
TRBV27	TRBJ1-5	ASRKVGGYRNQPQH
TRBV19	TRBJ2-7	ASSNSGRPSYEQY
TRBV5-1	TRBJ2-1	ASSLNGASGSIYNEQF
TRBV2	TRBJ2-5	ASSEVGATRYQETQY
TRBV4-3	TRBJ1-2	ASSDRGVRYGYT
TRBV5-1	TRBJ2-3	ASSGTGGSTDTQY
TRBV5-1	TRBJ1-1	ASSSGTGGRGTEAF
TRBV7-9	TRBJ2-1	ASSYPKDRGSTSYNEQF
TRBV30	TRBJ2-7	AWSVGGAYEQY
TRBV7-9	TRBJ1-2	ASSSTDSPRGYT
TRBV20-1	TRBJ1-1	SADSEFEAF
TRBV14	TRBJ1-2	ASSQDRRRGYT
TRBV5-1	TRBJ1-5	ASSQGTASNQPQH
TRBV7-3	TRBJ2-7	ASSLTGPNDGEQY
TRBV27	TRBJ1-1	ASSYGDRGTEAF
TRBV4-2	TRBJ1-5	ASSHAGQGVQPQH
TRBV7-2	TRBJ1-1	ASSSSGHGTEAF